The sequence of this T cell receptor (beta chain) was determined in a study of T cell repertoires in cytomegalovirus infection. TCRdb fed the reads into MiXCR, producing one record per CDR3 protein. The sample consists of fewer than 1,000,000 distinct CDR3 sequences, roughly 30% of them appearing once. The CDR3 is 15 residues long. V was trimmed by 5 bases and J by 4 bases, leaving 17 bases between them. Study findings and constraints: The cumulative frequency of public TCR beta families identified carriers of CMV plus the relevant HLA.

As concerns this clonotype: Its antigen is unknown.

This specimen consisted of cultured CD8+ T cells from PBMCs, obtained from culture after CMV antigen stimulation. The receptor was isolated from a human donor in good health (CMV status not recorded). Some clones in this sample may be carry-over from other donors' samples. The chain employs TRBV12-3 or TRBV12-4 and TRBJ1-2; D might be TRBD1 (6 bases). DNA for the CDR3: TGTGCCAGCAGTCCCCTTTTGGGGGGCGGCTATGGCTACACCTTC. Protein: CASSPLLGGGYGYTF.